What follows describes a single T cell receptor (beta chain). Its antigen is unidentified. Regarding time point: blood 2 weeks post-SBRT. Treatment indicated: 15 Gy SBRT to primary tumor, nephrectomy 4 weeks later. After SBRT, blood was collected at 2 and 4 weeks, plus baseline. This renal cell carcinoma was of the clear cell type. Clones were sequenced by immunoSEQ multiplex PCR, and TCRdb holds only the in-frame ones, with some missing. The sample yields about 49,000 clones, 75% to 85% seen once. These data originate in a study of radiation and T cells in renal cell carcinoma. Study background: Nephrectomy followed 15 Gy stereotactic body radiation by 4 weeks. General study results and limits: From baseline, blood top tumor clonotypes peaked at 2 weeks post-radiation.

Germline V gives CDR1 MNHNY, CDR2 SVGAGI (reference sequence). V was trimmed by 5 bases and J by 3 bases, leaving 7 bases between them. The length of the CDR3 is 13 residues. The gene calls are TRBV6-6 and TRBJ1-4; maybe TRBD1 (5 bases). The sample in question was blood, obtained from a patient whose treatment included radiotherapy and nephrectomy. The sequence derives from a woman between 65 and 79 years old with renal cell carcinoma. The CDR3 coding sequence is TGTGCCAGCAGTGGGGGTTCTAATGAAAAACTGTTTTTT. Translation: CASSGGSNEKLFF.